Below, 28 T cell receptor beta chains from the same sample are listed, as sequenced in a study of control samples from healthy donors and cancer patients. TCRdb keeps only in-frame clones here, not all; method: immunoSEQ multiplex PCR. The table records under 40,000 clones, approximately 82% of them present only once. The sequenced sample was PBMCs. All receptors derive from a woman in her sixties or seventies with lung cancer.

V and J are TRBV6-5 and TRBJ1-6, with TRBD1 identical over 8 bases. Per germline, CDR1 MNHEY and CDR2 SVGAGI. CDR3 length: 15 residues. V lost 7 bases to trimming and J lost 5 bases; unmatched junction nucleotides: 7. DNA of the CDR3: TGTGCCAGCACCCGACAGGGGTGGAATAATTCACCCCTCCACTTT. This translates into CASTRQGWNNSPLHF.

This clone was detected only once. The V and J genes are TRBV27 and TRBJ2-1; 9 nucleotides agree with TRBD2. The CDR3 runs 14 residues. V shed 8 bases, J shed 6 bases, and the junction held 8 bases outside the gene matches. Looked up from germline, CDR1 is MNHEY and CDR2 is SMNVEV (reference sequence). CDR3 coding DNA: TGTGCCAGCTCCCTAGGAGCGGGGGGCAATGAGCAGTTCTTC. It specifies CASSLGAGGNEQFF.

CDR3 residues: CASSYYSNEQFF. In DNA form, the CDR3 reads TGTGCCAGCAGTTACTACTCCAATGAGCAGTTCTTC. The chain carries TRBV12-3 or TRBV12-4 and TRBJ2-1; no firm D call. V was pared by 4 bases and J by 6 bases, with 7 bases between. The CDR3 runs to 12 residues.

J is TRBJ2-1 and V is TRBV2; 14 bases line up with TRBD2. V lost 6 bases, J lost 7 bases, and 2 bases stayed unmatched. Germline V lookup: CDR1 SNHLY, CDR2 FYNNEI. This CDR3 comprises 14 residues. This CDR3 reads CASRRLAGGNEQFF. In DNA form, the CDR3 reads TGTGCCAGCAGAAGACTAGCGGGAGGGAATGAGCAGTTCTTC.

The chain couples TRBV4-1 to TRBJ2-1; 8 nucleotides agree with TRBD2. The V segment lost 0 bases and the J segment 8 bases; nucleotides outside the gene matches: 6. The CDR3 runs to 15 residues. Germline CDR1 and CDR2: MGHRA and YSYEKL. The CDR3 spells CASSQDHGGADEQFF. Here the CDR3 DNA reads TGCGCCAGCAGCCAAGATCACGGGGGGGCCGATGAGCAGTTCTTC.

The chain employs TRBV11-3 and TRBJ2-7; D unresolved. This CDR3 spans 13 amino acids. CDR1 SGHNT and CDR2 YENEEA come from the germline V gene. Trimming left V 2 bases short and J 4 bases short, with 9 bases between. As DNA, the CDR3 is TGTGCCAGCAGCTTATCCCACTCTTACGAGCAGTACTTC. It encodes CASSLSHSYEQYF.

This rearrangement joins TRBV7-9 to TRBJ1-5; possible D gene TRBD1, 6 bases. Trimming shortened V by 5 bases and J by 3 bases, and 17 bases separated the two germline ends. CDR1 is SEHNR and CDR2 is FQNEAQ in the germline V gene (reference sequence). This CDR3 spans 16 amino acids. The CDR3 DNA follows: TGTGCCAGCAGCCATGGATGGCGGACAGACAATCAGCCCCAGCATTTT. Amino acids: CASSHGWRTDNQPQHF.

This chain links TRBV6-5 with TRBJ2-7; a weak D match, TRBD2 (7 bases). Per germline, CDR1 MNHEY and CDR2 SVGAGI. The length of the CDR3 is 12 residues. Deletions cut 8 bases from V and 5 bases from J, with 13 bases between. The DNA of the CDR3 is TGTGCCAGCGCCGGGGGGCGAGACGAGCAGTACTTC. Translation: CASAGGRDEQYF.

Details on this clone: The junction differs from germline at one of its ends, possibly a read error. CDR3 region: CASGLTGTERFF. Written as DNA, the CDR3 is TGTGCTAGTGGCCTGACCGGGACAGAGCGGTTCTTC. The chain uses TRBV12-5 and TRBJ2-1; 7 bases map to TRBD1. CDR3 length equals 12 residues. From germline, CDR1 is LGHNT and CDR2 FRNRAP.

This chain's CDR3 is CASSLDRGPRILTSFYEQYF. CDR3 coding DNA: TGTGCCAGCAGCTTAGATCGTGGGCCCAGGATTCTGACTAGTTTCTACGAGCAGTACTTC. The V and J genes are TRBV11-3 and TRBJ2-7; possibly TRBD2 for D (6 bases). CDR1 SGHNT and CDR2 YENEEA come from the germline V gene. The CDR3 consists of 20 residues. V was trimmed by 0 bases and J by 3 bases, leaving 27 bases between them.

This clone was counted a single time. The chain recombines TRBV5-6 with TRBJ2-1; D not certain. The CDR3 spans 11 residues. In germline, CDR1 is SGHDT, CDR2 YYEEEE. Trimming removed 0 bases at V and 9 bases at J, with 4 bases between. The CDR3 sequence is CASSLGREQFF. For the CDR3, the DNA is TGTGCCAGCAGCTTGGGACGTGAGCAGTTCTTC.

The V call is TRBV9, the J call TRBJ2-5; D is undetermined. Trimming shortened V by 0 bases and J by 5 bases, and 8 bases separated the two germline ends. The CDR3 has 13 residues. The V gene's germline CDR1 is SGDLS and CDR2 YYNGEE. As DNA, the CDR3 is TGTGCCAGCAGCGTAGCCCTGGGGGAGACCCAGTACTTC. This codes for CASSVALGETQYF.

The chain uses TRBV28 and TRBJ2-1; D unresolved. The V and J ends lost 6 bases and 0 bases respectively, with 0 bases between them. The CDR3 spans 11 residues. Germline lookup yields CDR1 MDHEN and CDR2 SYDVKM. CDR3 protein: CASSSYNEQFF. The CDR3 nucleotides read TGTGCCAGCAGCTCCTACAATGAGCAGTTCTTC.

The gene calls are TRBV3-1 (or the pseudogene TRBV3-2) and TRBJ1-2; TRBD1 is a possible D gene (6 bases). Trimming left V 2 bases short and J 5 bases short, with 9 bases between. The length of the CDR3 is 13 residues. Germline loops: CDR1 LGHDT, CDR2 YNNKEL (reference sequence). The CDR3 nucleotides are TGTGCCAGCAGCCAACGACAGGATTATGGCTACACCTTC. Translated, it gives CASSQRQDYGYTF.

The chain employs TRBV25-1 and TRBJ2-5; the match to TRBD2 covers 7 bases. This CDR3 is 14 amino acids long. The V gene's germline CDR1 is MGHDK and CDR2 SYGVNS. The ends lost 2 bases at V and 4 bases at J; junction bases unmatched: 4. The CDR3 DNA sequence: TGTGCCAGCAGTGAACCCGGACTAGGAGAGACCCAGTACTTC. Encoded protein: CASSEPGLGETQYF.

This clone turned up a few times. V usage is TRBV5-1 and J usage is TRBJ2-2; no definite D call. Germline V gene lookup returns CDR1 SGHRS and CDR2 YFSETQ. V dropped 3 bases and J dropped 1 base, with 7 bases sitting between them. The CDR3 is made up of 14 amino acids. CDR3 amino acids: CASSYELNTGELFF. In DNA form, the CDR3 reads TGCGCCAGCAGCTATGAGTTGAACACCGGGGAGCTGTTTTTT.

This clone appeared a single time. The gene calls are TRBV14 and TRBJ1-1; 12 positions agree with TRBD1. Unmatched junction bases numbered 11, after V lost 6 bases and J lost 0 bases. Germline loops: CDR1 SGHDN, CDR2 FVKESK. CDR3 length equals 18 residues. CDR3 DNA sequence: TGTGCCAGCAGAGCCTTTGCCGGGACAGGGGGCATGAACACTGAAGCTTTCTTT. It codes for CASRAFAGTGGMNTEAFF.

CDR3 protein: CASTTDSQEAFF. The CDR3 DNA reads as TGTGCCAGCACCACTGACAGTCAAGAAGCTTTCTTT. The V call is TRBV6-5, the J call TRBJ1-1; maybe TRBD1 (5 bases). This CDR3 has 12 residues. CDR1 and CDR2 from the germline V gene are MNHEY and SVGAGI. V lost 7 bases and J 8 bases, leaving 14 bases between the germline ends.

CDR3 in amino acids: CASKAGDYTIYF. As DNA, the CDR3 is TGTGCCAGCAAGGCAGGGGATTACACCATATATTTT. The chain is built from TRBV3-1 (or the pseudogene TRBV3-2) and TRBJ1-3; tentative D call: TRBD1 (6 bases). The V end lost 7 bases, the J end lost 8 bases, and 12 bases lay between the germline ends. The CDR3 runs to 12 residues. Germline CDR1 is LGHDT and CDR2 is YNNKEL (reference sequence).

For the CDR3, the DNA is TGTGCCAGCAGTTACTCTGACAGTAACTACGAGCAGTACTTC. Translated, it gives CASSYSDSNYEQYF. The chain joins TRBV6-6 to TRBJ2-7, with a weak D call TRBD1 (5 bases). The length of the CDR3 is 14 residues. CDR1 is MNHNY and CDR2 is SVGAGI in the germline V gene (reference sequence). V lost 0 bases to trimming and J lost 3 bases, with 9 bases between them.

This chain uses TRBV7-6 with TRBJ1-2; TRBD1 agrees at 7 bases. This CDR3 region has 16 residues. Germline V gene data show CDR1 as SGHVS and CDR2 as FNYEAQ. J lost 7 bases, V lost 4 bases, and 15 bases had no gene match. The CDR3 DNA is TGTGCCAGCAGCTCGTGGACAGGCAAGAGCCGTAGTGGCTACACCTTC. The encoded protein is CASSSWTGKSRSGYTF.

The chain has TRBV5-6 and TRBJ2-5, with 8 bases lining up with TRBD2. Trimming cost V 3 bases and J 5 bases; bases outside gene matches: 6. Per the germline V gene, CDR1 is SGHDT and CDR2 is YYEEEE. This CDR3 has 14 residues. The CDR3, as DNA: TGTGCCAGCAGCTGGGGTGGGACTAGGGAGACCCAGTACTTC. Its protein is CASSWGGTRETQYF. Complete variable domain (other parts from reference TRBV5-6 and TRBJ2-5): DAGVTQSPTHLIKTRGQQVTLRCSPKSGHDTVSWYQQALGQGPQFIFQYYEEEERQRGNFPDRFSGHQFPNYSSELNVNALLLGDSALYLCASSWGGTRETQYFGPGTRLLVL.

The genes are TRBV7-6 and TRBJ1-5, with TRBD1 identical over 10 bases. Trimming took 4 bases from V and 2 from J; bases not matched to a gene: 2. The germline V gene has CDR1 SGHVS and CDR2 FNYEAQ. The CDR3 is made up of 15 amino acids. The CDR3 nucleotides read TGTGCCAGCAGCTCCGGGACAGGGGGCAATCAGCCCCAGCATTTT. Protein: CASSSGTGGNQPQHF.

The chain joins TRBV6-5 to TRBJ2-7; TRBD2 matches 7 bases. The length of the CDR3 is 14 residues. The V segment lost 0 bases and the J segment 6 bases; nucleotides outside the gene matches: 5. From germline, CDR1 is MNHEY and CDR2 SVGAGI. The CDR3: CASSYSSGVTEQYF. CDR3 nucleotide sequence: TGTGCCAGCAGTTACTCCAGCGGGGTGACCGAGCAGTACTTC.

The chain joins TRBV11-2 to TRBJ1-5; D remains unclear. Deletions cut 4 bases from V and 6 bases from J, with 13 bases between. The CDR3 is 14 amino acids. Germline loops: CDR1 SGHAT, CDR2 FQNNGV. The DNA of the CDR3 is TGTGCCAGCAGCTCCGGGGAGTTGTTTCAGCCCCAGCATTTT. Its protein is CASSSGELFQPQHF.

The chain joins TRBV6-5 to TRBJ1-3; D not certain. V was clipped by 4 bases and J by 7 bases, with 5 bases between them. The germline CDR1 and CDR2 sequences are MNHEY and SVGAGI. The CDR3 loop spans 11 amino acids. CDR3 residues: CASSFQNTIYF. CDR3 in DNA: TGTGCCAGCAGTTTTCAGAACACCATATATTTT.

J is TRBJ2-7 and V is TRBV5-1, with TRBD1 as a possible D gene (5 bases). The germline V and J ends were trimmed by 4 bases and 0 bases, with 17 bases remaining between them. CDR3 length: 16 residues. Per the germline V gene, CDR1 is SGHRS and CDR2 is YFSETQ. The CDR3 sequence: CASSQGGLLISYEQYF. The CDR3 nucleotides are TGCGCCAGCAGCCAGGGCGGCCTTCTCATCTCCTACGAGCAGTACTTC. Full variable domain (missing parts from reference TRBV5-1 and TRBJ2-7): KAGVTQTPRYLIKTRGQQVTLSCSPISGHRSVSWYQQTPGQGLQFLFEYFSETQRNKGNFPGRFSGRQFSNSRSEMNVSTLELGDSALYLCASSQGGLLISYEQYFGPGTRLTVT.

The CDR3 coding sequence is TGCGCCAGCGGCCTATCCCGGGACAATGAGCAGTTCTTC. Protein: CASGLSRDNEQFF. The chain is built from TRBV4-1 and TRBJ2-1, with unresolved D. Per the germline V gene, CDR1 is MGHRA and CDR2 is YSYEKL. The CDR3 is 13 residues long. V was trimmed by 8 bases and J by 5 bases, leaving 13 bases between them.